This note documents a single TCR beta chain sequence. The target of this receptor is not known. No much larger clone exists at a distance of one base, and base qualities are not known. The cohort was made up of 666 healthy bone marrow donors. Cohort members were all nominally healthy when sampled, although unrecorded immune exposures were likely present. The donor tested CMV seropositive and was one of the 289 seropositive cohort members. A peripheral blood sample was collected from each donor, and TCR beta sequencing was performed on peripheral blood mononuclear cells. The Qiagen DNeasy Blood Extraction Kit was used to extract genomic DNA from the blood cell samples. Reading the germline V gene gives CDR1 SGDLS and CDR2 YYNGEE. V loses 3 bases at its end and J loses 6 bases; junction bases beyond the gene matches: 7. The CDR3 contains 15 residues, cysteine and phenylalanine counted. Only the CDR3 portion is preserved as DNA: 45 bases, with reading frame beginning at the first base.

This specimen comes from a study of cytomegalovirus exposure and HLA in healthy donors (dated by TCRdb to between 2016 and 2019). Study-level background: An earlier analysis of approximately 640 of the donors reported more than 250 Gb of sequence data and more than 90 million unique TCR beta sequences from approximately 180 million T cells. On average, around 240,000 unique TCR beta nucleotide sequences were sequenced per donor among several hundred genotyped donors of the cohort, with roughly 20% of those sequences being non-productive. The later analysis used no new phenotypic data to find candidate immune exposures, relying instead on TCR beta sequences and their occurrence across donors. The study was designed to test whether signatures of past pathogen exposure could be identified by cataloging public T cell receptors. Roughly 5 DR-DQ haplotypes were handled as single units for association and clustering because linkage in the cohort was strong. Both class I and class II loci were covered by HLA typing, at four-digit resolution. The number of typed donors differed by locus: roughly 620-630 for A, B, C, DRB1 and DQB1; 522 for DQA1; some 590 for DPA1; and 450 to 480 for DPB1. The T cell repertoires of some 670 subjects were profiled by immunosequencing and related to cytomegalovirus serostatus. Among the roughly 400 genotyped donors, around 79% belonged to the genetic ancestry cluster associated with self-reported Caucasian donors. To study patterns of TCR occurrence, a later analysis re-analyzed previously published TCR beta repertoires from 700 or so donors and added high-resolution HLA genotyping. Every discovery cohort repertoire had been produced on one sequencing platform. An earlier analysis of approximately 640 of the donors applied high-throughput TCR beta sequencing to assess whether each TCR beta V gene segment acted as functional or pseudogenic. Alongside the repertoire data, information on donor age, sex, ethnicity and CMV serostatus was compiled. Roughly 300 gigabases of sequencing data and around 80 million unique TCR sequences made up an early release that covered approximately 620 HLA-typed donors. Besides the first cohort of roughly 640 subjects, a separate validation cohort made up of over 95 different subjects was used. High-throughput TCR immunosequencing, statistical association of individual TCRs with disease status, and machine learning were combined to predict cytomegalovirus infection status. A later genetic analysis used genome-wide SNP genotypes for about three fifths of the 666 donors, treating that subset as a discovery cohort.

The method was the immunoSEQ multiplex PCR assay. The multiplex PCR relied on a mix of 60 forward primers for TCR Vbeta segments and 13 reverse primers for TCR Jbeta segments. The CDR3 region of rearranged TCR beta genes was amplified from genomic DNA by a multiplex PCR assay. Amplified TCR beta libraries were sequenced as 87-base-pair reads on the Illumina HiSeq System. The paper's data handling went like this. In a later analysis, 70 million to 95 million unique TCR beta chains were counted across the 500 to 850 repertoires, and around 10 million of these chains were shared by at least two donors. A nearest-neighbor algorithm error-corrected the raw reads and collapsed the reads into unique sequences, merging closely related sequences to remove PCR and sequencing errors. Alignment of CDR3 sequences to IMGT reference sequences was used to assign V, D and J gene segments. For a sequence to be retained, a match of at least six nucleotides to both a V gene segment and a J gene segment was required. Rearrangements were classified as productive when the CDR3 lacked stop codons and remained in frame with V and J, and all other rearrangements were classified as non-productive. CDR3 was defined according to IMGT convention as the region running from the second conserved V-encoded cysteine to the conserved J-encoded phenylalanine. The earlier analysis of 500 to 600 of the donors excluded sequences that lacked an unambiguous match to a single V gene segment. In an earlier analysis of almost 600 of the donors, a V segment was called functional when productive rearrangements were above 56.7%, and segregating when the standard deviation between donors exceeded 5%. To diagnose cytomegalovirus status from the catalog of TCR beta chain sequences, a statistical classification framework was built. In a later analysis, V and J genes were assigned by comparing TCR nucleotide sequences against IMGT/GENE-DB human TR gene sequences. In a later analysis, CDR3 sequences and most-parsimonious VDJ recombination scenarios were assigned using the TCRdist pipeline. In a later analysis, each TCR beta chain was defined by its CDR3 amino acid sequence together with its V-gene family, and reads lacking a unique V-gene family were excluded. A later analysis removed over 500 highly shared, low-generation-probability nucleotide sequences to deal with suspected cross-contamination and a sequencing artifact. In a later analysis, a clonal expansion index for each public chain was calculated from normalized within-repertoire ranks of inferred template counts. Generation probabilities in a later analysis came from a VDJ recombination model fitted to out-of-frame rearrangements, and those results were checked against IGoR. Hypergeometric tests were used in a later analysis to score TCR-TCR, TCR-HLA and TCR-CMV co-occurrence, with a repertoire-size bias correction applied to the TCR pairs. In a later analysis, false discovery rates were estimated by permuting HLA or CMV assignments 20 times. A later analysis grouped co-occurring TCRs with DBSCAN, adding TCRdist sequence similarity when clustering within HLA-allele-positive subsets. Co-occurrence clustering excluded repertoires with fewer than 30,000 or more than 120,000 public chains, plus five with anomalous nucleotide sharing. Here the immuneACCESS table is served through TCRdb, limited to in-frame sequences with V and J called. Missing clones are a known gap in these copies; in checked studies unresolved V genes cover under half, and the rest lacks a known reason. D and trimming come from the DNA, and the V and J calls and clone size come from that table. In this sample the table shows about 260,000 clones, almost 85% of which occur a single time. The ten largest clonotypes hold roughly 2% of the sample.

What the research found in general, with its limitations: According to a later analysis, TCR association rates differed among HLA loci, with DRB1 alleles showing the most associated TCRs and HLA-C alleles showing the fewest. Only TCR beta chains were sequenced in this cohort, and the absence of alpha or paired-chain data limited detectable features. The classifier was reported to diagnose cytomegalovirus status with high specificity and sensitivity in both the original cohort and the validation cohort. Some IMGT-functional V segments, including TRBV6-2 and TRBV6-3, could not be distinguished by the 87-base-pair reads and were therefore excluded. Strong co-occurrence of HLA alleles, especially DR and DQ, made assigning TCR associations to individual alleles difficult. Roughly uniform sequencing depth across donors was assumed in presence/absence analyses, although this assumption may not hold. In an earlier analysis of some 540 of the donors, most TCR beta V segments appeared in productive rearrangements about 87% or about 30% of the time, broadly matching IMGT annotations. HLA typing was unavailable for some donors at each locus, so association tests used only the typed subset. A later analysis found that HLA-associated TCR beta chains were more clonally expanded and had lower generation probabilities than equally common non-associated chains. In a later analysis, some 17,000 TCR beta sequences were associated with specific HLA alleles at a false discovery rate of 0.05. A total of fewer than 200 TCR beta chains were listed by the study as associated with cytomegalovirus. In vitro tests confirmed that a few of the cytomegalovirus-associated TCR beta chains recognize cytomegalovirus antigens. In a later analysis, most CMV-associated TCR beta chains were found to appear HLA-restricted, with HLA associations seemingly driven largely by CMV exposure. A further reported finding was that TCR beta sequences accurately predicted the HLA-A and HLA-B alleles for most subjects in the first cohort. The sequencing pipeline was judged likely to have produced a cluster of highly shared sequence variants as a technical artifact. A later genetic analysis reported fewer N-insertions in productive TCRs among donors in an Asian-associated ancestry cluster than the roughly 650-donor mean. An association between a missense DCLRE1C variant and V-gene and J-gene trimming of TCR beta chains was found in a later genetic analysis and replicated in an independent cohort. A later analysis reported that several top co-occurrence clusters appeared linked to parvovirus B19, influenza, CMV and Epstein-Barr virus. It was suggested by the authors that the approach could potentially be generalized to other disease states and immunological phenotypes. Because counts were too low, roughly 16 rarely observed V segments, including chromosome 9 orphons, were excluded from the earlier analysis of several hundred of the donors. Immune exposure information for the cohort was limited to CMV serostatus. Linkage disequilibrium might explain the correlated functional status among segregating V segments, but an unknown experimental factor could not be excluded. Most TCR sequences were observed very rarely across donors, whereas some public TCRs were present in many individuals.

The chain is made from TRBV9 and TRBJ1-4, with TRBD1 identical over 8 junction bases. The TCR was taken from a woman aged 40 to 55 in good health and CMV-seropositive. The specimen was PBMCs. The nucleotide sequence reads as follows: TGTGCCAGCAGCGCCCGGGGACAGGTCTATGAAAAACTGTTTTTT. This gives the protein CASSARGQVYEKLFF.